A selection of T cell receptor beta chains follows, all from one sample in a study of beta chain features in type 1 diabetes. The protocol was immunoSEQ multiplex PCR, while the TCRdb copy is restricted to in-frame clones and leaves out a portion. This table has 300,000 to 350,000 clones, under 8.5% appearing once. The sample consisted of central memory CD4+ T cells from blood. The receptor set was obtained from a woman younger than 30 in good health. CDR3s include the opening cysteine and the closing phenylalanine or tryptophan. The order of the fields is V gene, J gene, clone size, CDR3 protein. Size is omitted from some rows. Given values are once, few, many or a class for expanded clones.

TRBV2	TRBJ2-5	many	CASSDEMAQYF
TRBV6-5	TRBJ2-5	NA	CASRQGLGETQYF
TRBV10-3	TRBJ2-2	many	CAISGSGELFF
TRBV5-6	TRBJ2-1	few	CASINNRDSAYNEQFF
TRBV7-2	TRBJ2-5	NA	CASSLAPGGQETQYF
TRBV11-1	TRBJ2-7	NA	CASSITGGSYEQYF
TRBV7-3	TRBJ2-1	many	CASSLWAGVGVEQFF
TRBV11-2	TRBJ2-3	few	CASSYNTGGRGFTDTQYF
TRBV5-6	TRBJ2-1	few	CASSPLQIADSEQFF
TRBV7-2	TRBJ2-7	few	CASSLPLAGGPEQYF
TRBV29-1	TRBJ2-1	NA	CSAFRDTSKNEQFF
TRBV5-4	TRBJ2-1	few	CASSYDQSSYNEQFF
TRBV29-1	TRBJ2-4	few	CSARTEQNQYF
TRBV6-6	TRBJ2-3	NA	CASSSTFRADTQYF
TRBV7-2	TRBJ2-1	many	CASAGAGGPKEQFF
TRBV4-2	TRBJ2-5	NA	CASSSSRETQYF
TRBV28	TRBJ2-7	NA	CASSLPQGYEQYF
TRBV7-2	TRBJ2-1	NA	CASVQSTGFNEQFF
TRBV6-1	TRBJ2-3	few	CASSVFAGEGTQYF
TRBV7-2	TRBJ2-5	NA	CASSSYLERETQYF
TRBV6-6	TRBJ2-7	few	CASRDFSGTGYNEQYF
TRBV19	TRBJ2-7	few	CASRDRGQGSYEQYF
TRBV9	TRBJ2-3	NA	CASSVPPPTWTQYF
TRBV9	TRBJ1-2	few	CASSVDSWGPGYTF
TRBV28	TRBJ2-1	NA	CASNTGTGEYNEQFF
TRBV5-4	TRBJ2-4	many	CASSLATGVDIQYF
TRBV10-3	TRBJ2-1	few	CAISGLAGGSEQFF
TRBV4-3	TRBJ1-4	NA	CASSPGQGGEKLFF
TRBV7-3	TRBJ2-3	NA	CASSPRTSSTDTQYF
TRBV15	TRBJ2-1	NA	CATSRGPGTGNNEQFF
TRBV4-2	TRBJ2-7	NA	CASSQVGQGSYEQYF
TRBV19	TRBJ2-2	few	CASSIDALSGTNTGELFF
TRBV5-1	TRBJ1-4	few	CASSLKGISNEKLFF
TRBV2	TRBJ2-1	NA	CASSAGDRLGQFF
TRBV6-6	TRBJ2-2	few	CCTGTGDTGELFF
TRBV27	TRBJ2-1	few	CASSGANYNEQFF
TRBV11-2	TRBJ2-5	NA	CASSLATGGGETQYF
TRBV6-5	TRBJ1-2	NA	CASRRTGNYGYTF
TRBV4-3	TRBJ2-2	many	CASSQGIRQGAPGELFF
TRBV9	TRBJ1-3	few	CASSDESSGNTIYF
TRBV4-3	TRBJ2-7	few	CASSLDTLRIYEQYF
TRBV23-1	TRBJ1-1	many	CASSLPRGNTEAFF
TRBV5-8	TRBJ2-5	NA	CASSYQTGLETQYF
TRBV5-4	TRBJ2-1	few	CASSLVFPSNEQFF
TRBV28	TRBJ1-5	many	CASSRNGGTVTQPQHF
TRBV7-2	TRBJ2-3	NA	CASSSGLSNTDTQYF
TRBV5-1	TRBJ2-1	NA	CASSLGPLDLVNEQFF
TRBV7-2	TRBJ2-1	few	CASSSPGTSGRGEQFF
TRBV7-2	TRBJ1-1	NA	CASSPTGGLRGTEAFF
TRBV28	TRBJ2-7	NA	CASLWTGRSYEQYF
TRBV7-9	TRBJ2-3	few	CASSRSSPTDTQYF
TRBV5-1	TRBJ1-1	many	CASSLNSGLVEAFF
TRBV10-3	TRBJ2-7	NA	CAISDSTGVKYEQYF
TRBV19	TRBJ2-4	few	CASSIDTYVQNIQYF
TRBV2	TRBJ2-5	NA	CASSQGQGGQETQYF